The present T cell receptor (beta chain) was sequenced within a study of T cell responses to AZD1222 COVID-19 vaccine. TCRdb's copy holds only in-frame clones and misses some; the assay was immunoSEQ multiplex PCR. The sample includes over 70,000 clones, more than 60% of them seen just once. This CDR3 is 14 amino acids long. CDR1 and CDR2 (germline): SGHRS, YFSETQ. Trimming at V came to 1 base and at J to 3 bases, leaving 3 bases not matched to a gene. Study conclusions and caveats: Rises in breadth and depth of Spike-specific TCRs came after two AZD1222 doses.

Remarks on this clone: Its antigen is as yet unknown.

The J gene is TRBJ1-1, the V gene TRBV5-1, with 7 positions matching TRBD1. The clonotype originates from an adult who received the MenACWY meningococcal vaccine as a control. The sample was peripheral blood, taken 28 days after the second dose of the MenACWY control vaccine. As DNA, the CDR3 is TGCGCCAGCAGCTTGCTTACAGGGGACACTGAAGCTTTCTTT. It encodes CASSLLTGDTEAFF.